This TCR beta chain was captured by sequencing in a study of early T cells in non-severe SARS-CoV-2 infection. The wider study: It was bulk RNA from unsorted whole blood that was sequenced, and the chains were unpaired.

The V end lost 5 bases, the J end lost 6 bases, and 16 bases lay between the germline ends. Germline CDR1 reads MNHEY; CDR2 reads SVGEGT. The CDR3 runs to 15 residues. TCRdb recomputed calls from the 5' RACE reads with MiXCR, one row per CDR3 protein. Altogether 60,000 or so distinct CDR3 sequences are present, roughly 12% being singletons, with the ten largest covering roughly 1.4%. This clonotype was counted between two and nine times. This TCR was recovered from an adult who was a healthcare worker with PCR-confirmed SARS-CoV-2 infection or an uninfected control (not recorded which). This chain uses TRBV6-2 or TRBV6-3 with TRBJ2-2, with D maybe TRBD2 (6 bases). Here the sequenced sample was whole blood, taken at baseline. CDR3 DNA: TGTGCCAGCAGTCCCCGAGGGGAGGTGGCCGGGGAGCTGTTTTTT. Its translation is CASSPRGEVAGELFF.